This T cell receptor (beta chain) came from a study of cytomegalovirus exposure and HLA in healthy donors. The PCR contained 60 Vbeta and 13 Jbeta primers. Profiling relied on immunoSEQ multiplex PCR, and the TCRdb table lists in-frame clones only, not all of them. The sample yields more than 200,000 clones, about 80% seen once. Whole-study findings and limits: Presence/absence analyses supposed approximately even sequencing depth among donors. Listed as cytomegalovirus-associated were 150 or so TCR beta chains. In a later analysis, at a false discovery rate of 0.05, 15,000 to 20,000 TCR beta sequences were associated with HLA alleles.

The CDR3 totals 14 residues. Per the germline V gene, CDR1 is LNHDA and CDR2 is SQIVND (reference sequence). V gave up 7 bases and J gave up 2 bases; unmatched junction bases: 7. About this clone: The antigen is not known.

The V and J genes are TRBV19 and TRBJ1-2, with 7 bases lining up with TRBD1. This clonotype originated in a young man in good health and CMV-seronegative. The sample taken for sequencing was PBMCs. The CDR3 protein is CASTADRVNYGYTF. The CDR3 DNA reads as TGTGCCAGTACCGCAGACAGGGTAAACTATGGCTACACCTTC.